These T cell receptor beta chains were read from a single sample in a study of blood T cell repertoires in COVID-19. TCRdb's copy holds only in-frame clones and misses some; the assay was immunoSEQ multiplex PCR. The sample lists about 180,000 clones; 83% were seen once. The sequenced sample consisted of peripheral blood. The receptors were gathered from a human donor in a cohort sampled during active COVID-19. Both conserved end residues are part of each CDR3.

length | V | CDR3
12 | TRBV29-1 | CSVAGVNQPQHF
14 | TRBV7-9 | CASEGGLSSYEQYF
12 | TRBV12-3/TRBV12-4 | CASSLDFTEAFF
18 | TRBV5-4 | CASSSRDRGPSGANVLTF
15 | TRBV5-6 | CASSLDLNSGNTIYF
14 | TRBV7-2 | CASSYTRTAYEQYF
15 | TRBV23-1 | CASRQGTGDYHEQYF
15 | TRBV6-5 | CASSYTGGSYNEQFF
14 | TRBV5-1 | CASSSGQGKYGYTF
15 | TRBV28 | CASSFWGGENTEAFF
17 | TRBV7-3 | CASSLTGGPSMNTEAFF
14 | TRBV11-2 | CASSVPGRGEKLFF
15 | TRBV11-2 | CASSHPGQGPPEQYF
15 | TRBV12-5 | CASGWGTGAGQPQHF
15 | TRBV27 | CASSFSVNSNQPQHF
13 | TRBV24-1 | CATSGAGRIEQFF
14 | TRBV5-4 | CASSIGWENSPLHF
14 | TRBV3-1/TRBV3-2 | CASSFGGGGETQYF
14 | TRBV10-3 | CAISEDRVSEKLFF
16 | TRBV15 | CATSRAGQPSTDTQYF
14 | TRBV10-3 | CAIRRDPNTGELFF
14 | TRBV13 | CASSLETDTYEQYF
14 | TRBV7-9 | CASSELAGEYEQYF
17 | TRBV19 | CASSTYGLSGSTGELFF
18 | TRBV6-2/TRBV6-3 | CASSSTSGTGPGANVLTF
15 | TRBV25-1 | CASSDLGGGNTEAFF
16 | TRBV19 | CASSIGGGGLYTEAFF
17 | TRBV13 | CASSLGGLAVRTDTQYF
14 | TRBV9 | CASSTGLADGELFF
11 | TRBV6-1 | CASSEGTGEYF
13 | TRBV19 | CASIPGDRPGYTF
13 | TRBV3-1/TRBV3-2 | CASSQTGAYEQYF
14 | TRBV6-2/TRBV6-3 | CASSKDREADTQYF
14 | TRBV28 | CASSLSHTADTQYF
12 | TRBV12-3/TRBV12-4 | CASTPGVYGYTF
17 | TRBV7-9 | CASSSPRLAAILETQYF
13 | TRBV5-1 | CASSQQTGSEQYF
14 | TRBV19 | CASRRTGGGQPQHF
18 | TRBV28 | CASSLRLAGGLSYNEQFF
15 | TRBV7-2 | CASSLAEGGNTEAFF
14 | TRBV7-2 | CASSVDRGNYGYTF
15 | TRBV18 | CASSPPDLVSYGYTF
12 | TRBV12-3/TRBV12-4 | CASSYRSYEQYF
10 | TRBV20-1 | CSAVKTGQYF
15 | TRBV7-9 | CASSLGEGTYTEAFF
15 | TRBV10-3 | CAISDLEGPEETQYF
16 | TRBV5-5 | CASSLARDRDTGELFF
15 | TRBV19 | CASKLSGNRYNEQFF
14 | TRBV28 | CASSLGQGDQPQHF
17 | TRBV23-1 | CASSQVIIAKSNQPQHF
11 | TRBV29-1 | CSVGVIVAQYF
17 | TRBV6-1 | CASSEAPLAGNADTQYF
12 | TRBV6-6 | CASSLADQPQHF
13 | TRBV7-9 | CASSVPPGEEQFF
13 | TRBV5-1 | CASSRGSADEQYF
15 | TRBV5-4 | CASWSLGGGPGEQFF
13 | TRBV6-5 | CASSRDSFYGYTF
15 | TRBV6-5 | CASSYSVLGSYEQYF
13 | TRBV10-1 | CASRSDRGAEAFF
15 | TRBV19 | CASSISAGGPYEQYF